One sample yielded the 17 T cell receptor beta chains listed below, sequenced in a study of CD8+ T cells in alopecia areata. Extracted from the samples, RNA was reverse transcribed into cDNA to serve as the sequencing template. TCRdb keeps only in-frame clones here, not all; method: immunoSEQ multiplex PCR. The data show 160,000 or so clones, less than 75% seen once. Noted treatment: oral pan-JAK inhibitor, 5-10 mg twice daily. The sequencing here drew on CD4+ T cells sorted from blood, taken at approximately week 60, from a patient treated with tofacitinib. The origin of the receptors is a human donor with alopecia areata.

The rearrangement uses TRBV6-6 and TRBJ1-5; perhaps TRBD1 as D (5 bases). This CDR3 has 15 amino acids. Trimming shortened V by 2 bases and J by 2 bases, and 10 bases separated the two germline ends. Germline V gene data show CDR1 as MNHNY and CDR2 as SVGAGI (reference sequence). CDR3 loop: CASSYGGAGNQPQHF. Here the CDR3 DNA reads TGTGCCAGCAGTTACGGGGGAGCGGGCAATCAGCCCCAGCATTTT.

CDR3 nucleotide sequence: TGCAGCGTTGTAGGTGTGAATGAGCAGTTCTTC. This gives the protein CSVVGVNEQFF. The chain links TRBV29-1 to TRBJ2-1; D is unresolved. The CDR3 is 11 residues long. In germline, CDR1 is SQVTM, CDR2 ANQGSEA. V was pared by 4 bases and J by 7 bases, with 8 bases between.

The chain links TRBV7-2 to TRBJ1-5; D is ambiguous. This CDR3 spans 15 amino acids. The ends were cut back, 1 base at V and 7 bases at J, with 14 bases in the middle. CDR1 is SGHTA, CDR2 FQGNSA, per germline. For the CDR3, the DNA is TGTGCCAGCAGCTTAGGGCTCCGCGGTGGGCAGCCCCAGCATTTT. Translating it yields CASSLGLRGGQPQHF.

Remarks on this clone: Other nucleotide sequences from this sample produce the same CDR3. The V and J genes are TRBV6-5 and TRBJ2-7; 7 positions agree with TRBD1. This CDR3 comprises 12 residues. Germline CDR1 and CDR2: MNHEY and SVGAGI. Unmatched junction bases numbered 2, after V lost 3 bases and J lost 6 bases. The CDR3, as DNA: TGTGCCAGCAGTTATCGGACAGGCGAGCAGTACTTC. Translating gives CASSYRTGEQYF.

V gene TRBV19 combines with J gene TRBJ1-6, with 9 bases aligning to TRBD1. The CDR3 sequence is 14 residues long. J was trimmed by 7 bases and V by 8 bases; bases with no gene match: 6. CDR1 is LNHDA and CDR2 is SQIVND in the germline V gene (reference sequence). The CDR3 DNA is TGTGCCAGTGGAGCCGGGACAGGGAATTCACCCCTCCACTTT. Amino acids: CASGAGTGNSPLHF.

CDR3 bases: TGCGCCAGCAGCTCGGACAACGATCAGCCCCAGCATTTT. The encoded protein is CASSSDNDQPQHF. The gene calls are TRBV5-1 and TRBJ1-5; possibly TRBD1 for D (5 bases). V dropped 3 bases and J dropped 5 bases, with 9 bases sitting between them. The CDR3 sequence is 13 residues long. The germline V gene has CDR1 SGHRS and CDR2 YFSETQ.

The gene calls are TRBV30 and TRBJ1-2, with D maybe TRBD1 (6 bases). The germline CDR1 and CDR2 sequences are GTSNPN and SVGIG (reference sequence). CDR3 size: 11 residues. V was trimmed by 5 bases and J by 4 bases, leaving 8 bases between them. For the CDR3, the DNA is TGTGCCTGGGGGGGCTCCTATGGCTACACCTTC. Translating gives CAWGGSYGYTF.

This clone was observed once. The chain carries TRBV6-6 and TRBJ2-3, with D unresolved. Trimming shortened V by 4 bases and J by 6 bases, and 5 bases separated the two germline ends. The V gene's germline CDR1 is MNHNY and CDR2 SVGAGI (reference sequence). The CDR3 has 11 amino acids. The chain's CDR3 is CASSSEDTQYF. CDR3 sequence (DNA): TGTGCCAGCAGTTCGGAGGATACGCAGTATTTT.

The table lists this clone with a few counts. CDR3 in amino acids: CSASRRGRSGNTIYF. Written as DNA, the CDR3 is TGCAGCGCCTCCAGGAGGGGTCGATCTGGAAACACCATATATTTT. The gene calls are TRBV29-1 and TRBJ1-3; D possibly corresponds to TRBD1 (5 bases). The length of the CDR3 is 15 residues. Trimming cost V 7 bases and J 1 base, with 17 bases left between them. Germline assignment: CDR1 SQVTM and CDR2 ANQGSEA.

This clone was counted a few times. The rearrangement joins TRBV5-6 to TRBJ1-1; D unclear. This CDR3 is 13 amino acids long. CDR1 SGHDT and CDR2 YYEEEE come from the germline V gene. V lost 2 bases and J 1 base, leaving 6 bases between the germline ends. CDR3 coding DNA: TGTGCCAGCAGCTTTCCAGGGAACACTGAAGCTTTCTTT. Protein sequence: CASSFPGNTEAFF.

The CDR3 DNA follows: TGCGCCAGCAGCCAAGATCTACGGGGAGGGACCCAGTACTTC. This codes for CASSQDLRGGTQYF. The J gene is TRBJ2-5, the V gene TRBV4-1; maybe TRBD2 (6 bases). The CDR3 is 14 residues long. The germline V and J ends were trimmed by 0 bases and 7 bases, with 12 bases remaining between them. Germline V gene lookup returns CDR1 MGHRA and CDR2 YSYEKL.

CDR3 in DNA: TGCGCCAGCAGCTTGATAACCACTGAAGCTTTCTTT. As protein: CASSLITTEAFF. The chain carries TRBV5-1 and TRBJ1-1; D uncertain. CDR1 and CDR2 (germline): SGHRS, YFSETQ. The CDR3 runs to 12 residues. The V end lost 1 base, the J end lost 4 bases, and 5 bases lay between the germline ends. Full variable domain (outside the CDR3, taken from reference TRBV5-1 and TRBJ1-1): KAGVTQTPRYLIKTRGQQVTLSCSPISGHRSVSWYQQTPGQGLQFLFEYFSETQRNKGNFPGRFSGRQFSNSRSEMNVSTLELGDSALYLCASSLITTEAFFGQGTRLTVV.

This clone was observed a handful of times. The chain employs TRBV5-1 and TRBJ2-7; no clear D. The CDR3 totals 11 residues. The V end lost 0 bases, the J end lost 6 bases, and 4 bases lay between the germline ends. Germline V gives CDR1 SGHRS, CDR2 YFSETQ. CDR3 sequence: CASSLDREQYF. CDR3 DNA: TGCGCCAGCAGCTTGGATCGCGAGCAGTACTTC.

This chain joins TRBV29-1 and TRBJ2-3; D call uncertain. With 6 bases removed from V and 0 bases from J, the gap between germline ends came to 13 bases. Germline assignment: CDR1 SQVTM and CDR2 ANQGSEA. The CDR3 loop spans 14 amino acids. The CDR3 loop is CSVAARASTDTQYF. The CDR3 DNA is TGCAGCGTGGCGGCCAGAGCTAGCACAGATACGCAGTATTTT.

The rearrangement joins TRBV30 to TRBJ1-6; 9 bases agree with TRBD1. Germline values: CDR1 GTSNPN, CDR2 SVGIG (reference sequence). This CDR3 is built from 13 residues. The J segment lost 10 bases and the V segment lost 4 bases, leaving 5 bases of the junction unmatched. CDR3 amino acids: CAWKGQGWSPLHF. The CDR3 nucleotides are TGTGCCTGGAAGGGACAGGGATGGTCACCCCTCCACTTT.

This clone has only one observation. This chain uses TRBV29-1 with TRBJ1-6, with a weak D call TRBD1 (6 bases). CDR3 length equals 16 residues. Per germline, CDR1 SQVTM and CDR2 ANQGSEA. V was clipped by 5 bases and J by 5 bases, with 19 bases between them. CDR3 loop: CSVLYPGQGDNSPLHF. CDR3 nucleotides: TGCAGCGTTCTCTACCCGGGACAAGGAGATAATTCACCCCTCCACTTT.

J is TRBJ2-5 and V is TRBV2, with D maybe TRBD1 (6 bases). Trimming took 4 bases from V and 5 from J, leaving 17 bases between them. This CDR3 region has 15 residues. The germline CDR1 and CDR2 sequences are SNHLY and FYNNEI. CDR3 amino acids: CASSGWGGRGETQYF. The CDR3 DNA reads as TGTGCCAGCAGTGGGTGGGGCGGCAGGGGCGAGACCCAGTACTTC.